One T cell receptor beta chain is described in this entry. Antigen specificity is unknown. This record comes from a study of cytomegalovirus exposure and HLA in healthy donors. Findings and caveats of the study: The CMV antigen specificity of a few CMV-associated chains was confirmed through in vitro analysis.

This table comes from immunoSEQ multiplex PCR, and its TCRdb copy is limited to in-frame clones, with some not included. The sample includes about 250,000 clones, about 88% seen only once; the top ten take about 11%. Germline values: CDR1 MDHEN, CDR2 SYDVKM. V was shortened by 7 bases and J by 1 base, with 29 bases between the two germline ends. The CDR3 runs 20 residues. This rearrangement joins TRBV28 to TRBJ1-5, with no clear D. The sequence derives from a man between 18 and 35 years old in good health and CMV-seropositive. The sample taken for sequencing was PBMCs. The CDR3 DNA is TGTGCCAGCAACAGTTTACAGCTAACCGGCCCCAGAGGAAGCAATCAGCCCCAGCATTTT. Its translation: CASNSLQLTGPRGSNQPQHF.